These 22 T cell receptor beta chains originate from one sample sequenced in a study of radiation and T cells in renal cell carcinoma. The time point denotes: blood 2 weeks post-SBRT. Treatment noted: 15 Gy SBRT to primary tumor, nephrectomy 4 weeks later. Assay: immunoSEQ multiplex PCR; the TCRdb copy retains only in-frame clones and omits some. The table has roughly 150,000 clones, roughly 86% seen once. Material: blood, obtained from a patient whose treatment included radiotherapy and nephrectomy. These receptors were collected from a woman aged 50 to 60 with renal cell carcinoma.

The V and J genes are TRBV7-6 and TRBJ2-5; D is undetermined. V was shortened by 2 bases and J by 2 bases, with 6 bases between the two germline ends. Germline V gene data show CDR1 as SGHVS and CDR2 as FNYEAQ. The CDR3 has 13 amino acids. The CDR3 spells CASSLTRQETQYF. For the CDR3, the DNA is TGTGCCAGCAGCTTAACCCGACAAGAGACCCAGTACTTC.

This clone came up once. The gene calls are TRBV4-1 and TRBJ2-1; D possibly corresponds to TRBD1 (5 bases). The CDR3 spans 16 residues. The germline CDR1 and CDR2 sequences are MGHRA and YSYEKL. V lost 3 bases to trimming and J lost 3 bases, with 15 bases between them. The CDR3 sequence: CASSHVDRDFYNEQFF. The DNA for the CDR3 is TGCGCCAGCAGCCATGTAGACAGAGACTTCTACAATGAGCAGTTCTTC.

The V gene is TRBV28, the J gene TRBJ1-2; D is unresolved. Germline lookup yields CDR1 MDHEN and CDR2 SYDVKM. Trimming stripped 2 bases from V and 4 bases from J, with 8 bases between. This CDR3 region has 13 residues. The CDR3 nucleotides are TGTGCCAGCAGTTTAGAGGCCCCCTATGGCTACACCTTC. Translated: CASSLEAPYGYTF.

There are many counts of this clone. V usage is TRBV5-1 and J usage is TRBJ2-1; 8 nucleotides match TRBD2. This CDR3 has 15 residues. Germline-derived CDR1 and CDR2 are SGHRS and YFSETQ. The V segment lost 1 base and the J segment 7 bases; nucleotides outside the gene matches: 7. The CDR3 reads CASSLLAGRTNEQFF. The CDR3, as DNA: TGCGCCAGCAGCTTGTTAGCGGGGCGAACGAATGAGCAGTTCTTC.

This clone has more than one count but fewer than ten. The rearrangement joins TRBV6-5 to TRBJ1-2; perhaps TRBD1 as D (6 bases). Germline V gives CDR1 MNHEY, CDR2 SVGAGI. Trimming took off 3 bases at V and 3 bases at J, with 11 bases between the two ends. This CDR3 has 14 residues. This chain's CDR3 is CASSYGQGYYGYTF. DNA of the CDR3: TGTGCCAGCAGTTATGGGCAGGGGTACTATGGCTACACCTTC.

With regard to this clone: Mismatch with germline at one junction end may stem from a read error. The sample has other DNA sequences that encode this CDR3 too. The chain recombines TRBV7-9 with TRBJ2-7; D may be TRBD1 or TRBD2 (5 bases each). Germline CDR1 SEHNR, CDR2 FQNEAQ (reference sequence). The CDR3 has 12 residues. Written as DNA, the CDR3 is TGTGCCAGCAGCTTAGGGGACGGCGAGCAATACTTC. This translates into CASSLGDGEQYF.

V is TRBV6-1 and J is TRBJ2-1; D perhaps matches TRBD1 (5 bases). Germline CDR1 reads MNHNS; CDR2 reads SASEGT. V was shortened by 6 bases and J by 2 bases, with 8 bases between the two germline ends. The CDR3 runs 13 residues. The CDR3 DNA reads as TGTGCCAGCAGGTCAGGGCCCTACAATGAGCAGTTCTTC. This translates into CASRSGPYNEQFF.

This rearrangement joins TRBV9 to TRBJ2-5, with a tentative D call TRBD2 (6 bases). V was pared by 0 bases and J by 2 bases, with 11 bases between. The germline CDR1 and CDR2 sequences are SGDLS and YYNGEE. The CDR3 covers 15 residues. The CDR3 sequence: CASSVGVSGQETQYF. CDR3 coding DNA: TGTGCCAGCAGCGTAGGGGTTAGCGGACAAGAGACCCAGTACTTC.

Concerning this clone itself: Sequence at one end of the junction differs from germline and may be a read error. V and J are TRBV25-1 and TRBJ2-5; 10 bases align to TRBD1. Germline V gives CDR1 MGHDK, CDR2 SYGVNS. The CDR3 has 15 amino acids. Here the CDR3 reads CASGELDRGRETQYF. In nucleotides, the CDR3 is TGTGCCAGCGGTGAACTCGACAGGGGGCGAGAGACCCAGTACTTC.

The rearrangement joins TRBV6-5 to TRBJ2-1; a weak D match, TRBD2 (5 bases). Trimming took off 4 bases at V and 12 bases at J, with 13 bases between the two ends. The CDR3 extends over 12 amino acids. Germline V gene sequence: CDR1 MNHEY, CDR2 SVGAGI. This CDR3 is CASSLDRRGQFF. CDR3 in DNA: TGTGCCAGCAGTTTGGACCGACGGGGGCAGTTCTTC.

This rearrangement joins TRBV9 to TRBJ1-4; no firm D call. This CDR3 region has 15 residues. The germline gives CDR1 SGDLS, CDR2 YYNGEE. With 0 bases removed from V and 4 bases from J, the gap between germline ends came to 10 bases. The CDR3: CASSVVPGLNEKLFF. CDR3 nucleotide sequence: TGTGCCAGCAGCGTAGTCCCTGGGCTTAATGAAAAACTGTTTTTT.

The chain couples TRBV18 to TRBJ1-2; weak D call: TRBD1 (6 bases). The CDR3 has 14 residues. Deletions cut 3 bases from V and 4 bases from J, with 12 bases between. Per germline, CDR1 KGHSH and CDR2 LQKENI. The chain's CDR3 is CASSPEQGVYGYTF. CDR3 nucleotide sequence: TGTGCCAGCTCACCGGAACAGGGAGTCTATGGCTACACCTTC.

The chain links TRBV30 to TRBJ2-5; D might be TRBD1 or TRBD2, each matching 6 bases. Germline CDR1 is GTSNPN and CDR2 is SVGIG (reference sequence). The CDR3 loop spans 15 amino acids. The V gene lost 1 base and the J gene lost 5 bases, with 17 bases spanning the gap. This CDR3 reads CAWSGGVGTTETQYF. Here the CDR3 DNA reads TGTGCCTGGAGTGGCGGGGTCGGGACAACGGAGACCCAGTACTTC.

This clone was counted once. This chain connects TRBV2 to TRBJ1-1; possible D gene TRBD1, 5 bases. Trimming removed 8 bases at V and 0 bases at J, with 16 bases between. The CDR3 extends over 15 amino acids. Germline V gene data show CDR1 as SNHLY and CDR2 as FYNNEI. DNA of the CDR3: TGTGCCAGCCGGGGACGGCTAGGGCTGAACACTGAAGCTTTCTTT. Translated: CASRGRLGLNTEAFF. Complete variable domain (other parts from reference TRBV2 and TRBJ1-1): EPEVTQTPSHQVTQMGQEVILRCVPISNHLYFYWYRQILGQKVEFLVSFYNNEISEKSEIFDDQFSVERPDGSNFTLKIRSTKLEDSAMYFCASRGRLGLNTEAFFGQGTRLTVV.

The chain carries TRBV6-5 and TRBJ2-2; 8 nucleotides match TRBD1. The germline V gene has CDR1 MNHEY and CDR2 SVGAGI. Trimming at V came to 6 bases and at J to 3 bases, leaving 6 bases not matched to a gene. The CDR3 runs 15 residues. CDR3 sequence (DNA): TGTGCCAGCAGAGCAGGGGGCTTGTACACCGGGGAGCTGTTTTTT. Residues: CASRAGGLYTGELFF.

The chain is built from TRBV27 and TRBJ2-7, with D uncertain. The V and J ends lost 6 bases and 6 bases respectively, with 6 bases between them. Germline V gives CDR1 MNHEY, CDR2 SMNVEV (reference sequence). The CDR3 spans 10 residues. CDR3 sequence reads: CASRGREQYF. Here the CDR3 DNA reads TGTGCCAGCAGAGGGCGCGAGCAGTACTTC.

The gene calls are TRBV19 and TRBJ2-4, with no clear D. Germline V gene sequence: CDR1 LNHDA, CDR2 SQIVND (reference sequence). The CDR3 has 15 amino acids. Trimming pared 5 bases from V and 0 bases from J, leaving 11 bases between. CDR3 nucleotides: TGTGCCAGTAGTGGTCAGACTCGAGCCAAAAACATTCAGTACTTC. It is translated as CASSGQTRAKNIQYF.

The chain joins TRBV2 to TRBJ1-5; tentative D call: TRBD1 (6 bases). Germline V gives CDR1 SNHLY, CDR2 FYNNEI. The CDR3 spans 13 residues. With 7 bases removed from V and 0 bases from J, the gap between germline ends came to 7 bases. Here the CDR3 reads CASNRDSNQPQHF. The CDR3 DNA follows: TGTGCCAGCAACAGGGATAGCAATCAGCCCCAGCATTTT.

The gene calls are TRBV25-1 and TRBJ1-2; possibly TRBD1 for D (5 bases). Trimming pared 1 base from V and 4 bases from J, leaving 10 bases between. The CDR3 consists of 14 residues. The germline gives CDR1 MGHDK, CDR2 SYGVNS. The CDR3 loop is CASSEFRVGYGYTF. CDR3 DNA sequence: TGTGCCAGCAGTGAATTCAGGGTTGGCTATGGCTACACCTTC.

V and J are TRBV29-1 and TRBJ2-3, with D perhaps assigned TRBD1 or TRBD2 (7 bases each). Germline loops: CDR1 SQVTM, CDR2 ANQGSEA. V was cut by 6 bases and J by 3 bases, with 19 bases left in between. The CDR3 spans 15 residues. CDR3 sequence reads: CSVTGRATGTDTQYF. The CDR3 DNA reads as TGCAGCGTGACAGGGAGGGCTACTGGGACAGATACGCAGTATTTT.

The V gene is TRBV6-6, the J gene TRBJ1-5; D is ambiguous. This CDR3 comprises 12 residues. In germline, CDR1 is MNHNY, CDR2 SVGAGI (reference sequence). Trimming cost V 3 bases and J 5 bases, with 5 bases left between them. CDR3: CASSYRDQPQHF. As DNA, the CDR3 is TGTGCCAGCAGTTATAGGGATCAGCCCCAGCATTTT.

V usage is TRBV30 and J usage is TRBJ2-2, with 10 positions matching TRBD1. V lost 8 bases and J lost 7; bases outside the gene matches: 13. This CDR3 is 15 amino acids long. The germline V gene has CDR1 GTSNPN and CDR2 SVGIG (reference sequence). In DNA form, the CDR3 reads TGTGCCAGACAGGGGGCCCTCCGGTTGGGCGGGGAGCTGTTTTTT. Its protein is CARQGALRLGGELFF. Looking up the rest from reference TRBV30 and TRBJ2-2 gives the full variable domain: SQTIHQWPATLVQPVGSPLSLECTVEGTSNPNLYWYRQAAGRGLQLLFYSVGIGQISSEVPQNLSASRPQDRQFILSSKKLLLSDSGFYLCARQGALRLGGELFFGEGSRLTVL.